This TCR beta chain was sequenced during a study of shared clonotypes between healthy human individuals. Data came from immunoSEQ multiplex PCR; TCRdb stores just in-frame clones and leaves some out. The sample includes over 2,000,000 clones, around 95% of them seen just once. CD45RO negativity and positive selection for CCR7 defined naive CD8 cells, a population that excluded terminally differentiated effector memory CD45RA+ cells. Study donors comprised healthy, HIV-negative adults devoid of recent acute infection or vaccination. The germline gives CDR1 MNHEY, CDR2 SMNVEV (reference sequence). The V segment lost 3 bases and the J segment 2 bases; nucleotides outside the gene matches: 10. The CDR3 covers 16 residues.

This sequence originates from a man aged 18 to 35 in good health. Some clones in this sample may be carry-over from other donors' samples. V and J are TRBV27 and TRBJ2-7; 7 bases match TRBD2. The sequenced sample was naive CD8+ T cells from PBMCs. In DNA form, the CDR3 reads TGTGCCAGCAGTTTCTCAGCAGGGACTACAACCTACGAGCAGTACTTC. Residues: CASSFSAGTTTYEQYF.